The 26 T cell receptor beta chains below were found in one sample sequenced in a study of regulatory T cells in long-lasting Graves disease (dated by TCRdb to 2020 to 2023). Library preparation employed multiplex PCR. This sample was sequenced with an Illumina HiSeq 4000. CDR3 regions were amplified by Arm-PCR with iRepertoire HTBI primers to construct TCR beta libraries. Through fastp at Q25 and MiXCR, TCRdb rebuilt clones from the public reads, retaining in-frame beta chains. Identical CDR3 protein sequences are pooled into one entry, listed with their most common genes and DNA. This sample comprises 350,000 to 450,000 distinct CDR3 sequences, roughly 12% of them detected only once. The top ten hold over 15% of the sample. Per the publication, the time point label means: newly diagnosed GD, antithyroid drugs for less than 3 months. RNA was extracted from PBMCs in TRIzol for both TCR sequencing and RNA sequencing.

The same sample was also used in a study of T cells in Graves' hyperthyroidism and ophthalmopathy.

This material consisted of peripheral blood mononuclear cells (PBMCs), taken at new diagnosis, from a patient treated with antithyroid drugs. The receptor set was obtained from a woman aged 18-29 years with Graves disease. Donor details come from another sample of the same person, matched by shared clones.

This clonotype has at least ten counts. The rearrangement links TRBV5-1 to TRBJ2-1; D could derive from TRBD1 or TRBD2 (5 bases each). Germline assignment: CDR1 SGHRS and CDR2 YFSETQ. CDR3 length equals 15 residues. V lost 2 bases and J 4 bases, leaving 13 bases between the germline ends. The CDR3 DNA is TGCGCCAGCAGCTTTGGGGGACCCTCTTACAATGAGCAGTTCTTC. This codes for CASSFGGPSYNEQFF.

The table lists this clonotype with a few counts. CDR3 amino acids: CASSQSWRANSQETQYF. CDR3 DNA sequence: TGTGCCAGCAGCCAAAGTTGGAGAGCTAACTCCCAAGAGACCCAGTACTTC. The V and J genes are TRBV3-1 and TRBJ2-5; D unclear. CDR3 length equals 17 residues. CDR1 and CDR2 from the germline V gene are LGHDT and YNNKEL (reference sequence). V was clipped by 2 bases and J by 1 base, with 17 bases between them.

This clonotype was observed many times. The J gene is TRBJ1-5, the V gene TRBV18; a possible D gene is TRBD1 (5 bases). This CDR3 contains 17 residues. Per the germline V gene, CDR1 is KGHSH and CDR2 is LQKENI. V lost 1 base and J lost 0, with 13 bases in between. For the CDR3, the DNA is TGTGCCAGCTCACCACGCAGGGCTGGGTATAGCAATCAGCCCCAGCATTTT. Amino acids: CASSPRRAGYSNQPQHF.

This clonotype appeared many times. The rearrangement joins TRBV24-1 to TRBJ1-3; perhaps TRBD1 as D (6 bases). Deletions cut 4 bases from V and 7 bases from J, with 13 bases between. Germline-derived CDR1 and CDR2 are KGHDR and SFDVKD. CDR3 size: 14 residues. The CDR3 DNA is TGTGCCACCAGTGACACCTCGGACAGTAACACCATATATTTT. Translated, it gives CATSDTSDSNTIYF.

Points on this clonotype: A read error is possible here, since a much larger clone lies one base away. The chain joins TRBV12-3 or TRBV12-4 to TRBJ1-5; D is unclear. V lost 5 bases and J lost 4, with 21 bases in between. The CDR3 covers 17 residues. CDR3 nucleotides: TGTGCCAGCAGTCACGCGTTTGGGTATAGGTCTAATCAGCCCCAGCATTTT. The encoded protein is CASSHAFGYRSNQPQHF.

This clonotype has a count of ten or more. The chain couples TRBV12-3 or TRBV12-4 to TRBJ1-4, with D possibly TRBD1 on 5 matching bases. V dropped 7 bases and J dropped 4 bases, with 13 bases sitting between them. The CDR3 totals 14 residues. The CDR3 nucleotides read TGTGCCAGCAACCGGGACGGATTTAATGAAAAACTGTTTTTT. Its protein product is CASNRDGFNEKLFF.

This clonotype was detected only a few times. This sequence joins TRBV9 and TRBJ2-1, with 9 bases lining up with TRBD2. The CDR3 runs 21 residues. J lost 0 bases, V lost 1 base, and 17 bases had no gene match. Germline V gives CDR1 SGDLS, CDR2 YYNGEE. The CDR3 DNA is TGTGCCAGCAGCGTACCCCAGGCGGGGGGGATTTTTTCGAGCTCCTACAATGAGCAGTTCTTC. Its translation: CASSVPQAGGIFSSSYNEQFF.

V and J are TRBV29-1 and TRBJ2-3, with D unclear. The DNA end is a closer match to TRBJ1-5, so the J assignment may be wrong. The CDR3 consists of 15 residues. Germline lookup yields CDR1 SQVTM and CDR2 ANQGSEA. As DNA, the CDR3 is TGCAGCGTGGCGGGCGGGAGTTTGGGCACAGATACGCAGCATTTT. This sequence encodes CSVAGGSLGTDTQHF.

The chain is built from TRBV7-9 and TRBJ1-1; 7 bases fit TRBD1. The V and J ends lost 8 bases and 8 bases, in that order; junction bases with no gene match: 11. The germline gives CDR1 SEHNR, CDR2 FQNEAQ (reference sequence). The CDR3 is 13 amino acids. In nucleotides, the CDR3 is TGTGCCAGCGGGTTGACAGGGCAATCCGAAGCTTTCTTT. Amino acid sequence: CASGLTGQSEAFF.

The V and J genes are TRBV5-1 and TRBJ1-3, with TRBD1 matching 9 bases. This CDR3 region has 17 residues. The germline gives CDR1 SGHRS, CDR2 YFSETQ. V dropped 3 bases and J dropped 4; count of bases not matched to a gene: 11. The chain's CDR3 is CASSWGSRTGAGNTIYF. CDR3 coding DNA: TGCGCCAGCAGCTGGGGTAGTCGGACAGGGGCAGGAAACACCATATATTTT. The full variable domain, rest sourced from reference TRBV5-1 and TRBJ1-3, is KAGVTQTPRYLIKTRGQQVTLSCSPISGHRSVSWYQQTPGQGLQFLFEYFSETQRNKGNFPGRFSGRQFSNSRSEMNVSTLELGDSALYLCASSWGSRTGAGNTIYFGEGSWLTVV.

This clonotype was recorded many times. The CDR3 nucleotides read TGTGCCAGCAGCCAAGATCGGAGTGGGACCGCGGGCCACGAGCAGTACTTC. It specifies CASSQDRSGTAGHEQYF. This chain joins TRBV3-1 and TRBJ2-7; tentatively, D is TRBD1 or TRBD2 (5 bases each). Trimming pared 0 bases from V and 5 bases from J, leaving 20 bases between. This CDR3 has 17 residues. CDR1 is LGHDT, CDR2 YNNKEL, per germline (reference sequence).

This clonotype was observed many times. The genes are TRBV15 and TRBJ1-1; D is unresolved. Trimming stripped 1 base from V and 4 bases from J, with 10 bases between. The CDR3 length is 14 residues. Germline-derived CDR1 and CDR2 are LNHNV and YYDKDF (reference sequence). CDR3 DNA sequence: TGTGCCACCAGCAGAGGCTGGGAGGGCACTGAAGCTTTCTTT. This encodes CATSRGWEGTEAFF. Using reference TRBV15 and TRBJ1-1 for the parts outside the CDR3, the full variable domain is DAMVIQNPRYQVTQFGKPVTLSCSQTLNHNVMYWYQQKSSQAPKLLFHYYDKDFNNEADTPDNFQSRRPNTSFCFLDIRSPGLGDTAMYLCATSRGWEGTEAFFGQGTRLTVV.

This clonotype came up many times. V is TRBV2 and J is TRBJ2-7; TRBD1 is a possible D gene (6 bases). CDR1 and CDR2 (germline): SNHLY, FYNNEI. V was cut by 7 bases and J by 2 bases, with 15 bases left in between. This CDR3 has 14 residues. CDR3 loop: CASNIGDKTYEQYF. CDR3 nucleotides: TGTGCCAGCAATATTGGGGACAAGACCTACGAGCAGTACTTC.

This chain connects TRBV27 to TRBJ2-4; TRBD2 aligns across 8 bases. In germline, CDR1 is MNHEY, CDR2 SMNVEV (reference sequence). Trimming took 8 bases from V and 0 from J; bases not matched to a gene: 12. The CDR3 totals 17 residues. As DNA, the CDR3 is TGTGCCAGCCAGGGACTAGGGGAACCTAAAGCCAAAAACATTCAGTACTTC. Translation gives CASQGLGEPKAKNIQYF.

This clonotype was detected a few times. The V gene is TRBV13, the J gene TRBJ1-1; D call uncertain. The V gene's germline CDR1 is PRHDT and CDR2 FYEKMQ (reference sequence). The V end was cut by 3 bases, the J end by 1 base, with 12 bases between. The CDR3 is 15 amino acids. CDR3 in amino acids: CASSFRSLGNTEAFF. For the CDR3, the DNA is TGTGCCAGCAGCTTCCGAAGTTTAGGGAACACTGAAGCTTTCTTT.

This clonotype was seen a handful of times. A read error may be the cause here, since a much bigger clone is one base away. DNA of the CDR3: TGTGCCAGCAGCTCCGGGACAGGGGGCCCTGGCCACACCTTC. Amino acids: CASSSGTGGPGHTF. This rearrangement joins TRBV11-2 to TRBJ1-2; 12 bases align to TRBD1. Germline loops: CDR1 SGHAT, CDR2 FQNNGV. CDR3 size: 14 residues.

The chain recombines TRBV4-3 with TRBJ1-1, with 8 bases identical to TRBD1. J gave up 5 bases and V 6 bases, and 5 bases lay outside the gene matches. The CDR3 runs to 13 residues. The germline V gene encodes CDR1 LGHNA and CDR2 YSLEER. The CDR3 DNA is TGCGCCAGCAGGCGTAGACAGGGGACTGAAGCTTTCTTT. Protein: CASRRRQGTEAFF.

About this clonotype itself: At one boundary the junction diverges from the germline segment, which might be a read error. The chain employs TRBV9 and TRBJ2-3; D not certain. The germline V gene encodes CDR1 SGDLS and CDR2 YYNGEE. The CDR3 has 16 amino acids. The CDR3 DNA reads TGTGCCAGCAGCGTAGTGACGGGTCCCTCCACAGATACGCGGTATTTT. The encoded protein is CASSVVTGPSTDTRYF.

The chain employs TRBV9 and TRBJ2-7; 10 positions agree with TRBD2. Germline CDR1 and CDR2: SGDLS and YYNGEE. Germline trimming cut 4 bases from V and 3 bases from J; bases unmatched to any gene: 16. The CDR3 contains 18 residues. As DNA, the CDR3 is TGTGCCAGCAGCCCCCAAGCGGGAGGGCCGGGTGGGGGCTACGAGCAGTACTTC. The encoded protein is CASSPQAGGPGGGYEQYF.

The chain carries TRBV27 and TRBJ2-7, with 8 bases lining up with TRBD2. The J segment lost 4 bases and the V segment lost 3 bases, leaving 8 bases of the junction unmatched. Germline V gene lookup returns CDR1 MNHEY and CDR2 SMNVEV (reference sequence). The CDR3 runs 15 residues. The CDR3 sequence is CASSFKREIEYEQYF. CDR3 sequence (DNA): TGTGCCAGCAGTTTTAAGCGGGAGATAGAATACGAGCAGTACTTC.

The CDR3 reads CASSQRQGTGELFF. In DNA form, the CDR3 reads TGTGCCAGCAGCCAACGTCAGGGGACCGGGGAGCTGTTTTTT. The chain has TRBV4-2 and TRBJ2-2; possibly TRBD1 for D (6 bases). The V gene's germline CDR1 is LGHNA and CDR2 YNFKEQ. The CDR3 consists of 14 residues. Trimming shortened V by 2 bases and J by 5 bases, and 9 bases separated the two germline ends.

This clonotype was counted at least ten times. This chain links TRBV12-5 with TRBJ1-2; D uncertain. CDR3 length: 12 residues. From germline, CDR1 is LGHNT and CDR2 FRNRAP. The V end was cut by 4 bases, the J end by 5 bases, with 8 bases between. The CDR3 region has the DNA TGTGCTAGTGGTTCCCCCCCGTATGGCTACACCTTC. Translated, it gives CASGSPPYGYTF.

This clonotype appeared many times. The chain combines TRBV9 with TRBJ2-5; 14 nucleotides line up with TRBD2. CDR1 is SGDLS and CDR2 is YYNGEE in the germline V gene. V gave up 4 bases and J gave up 7 bases; unmatched junction bases: 12. The CDR3 covers 17 residues. DNA for the CDR3: TGTGCCAGCAGCCCAAACCCCGGGACTAGCGGGGGACTGACCCAGTACTTC. Translating gives CASSPNPGTSGGLTQYF.

This clonotype was detected many times. The genes are TRBV11-2 and TRBJ2-7; possibly TRBD2 for D (5 bases). CDR1 SGHAT and CDR2 FQNNGV come from the germline V gene. This CDR3 is 14 amino acids long. V was shortened by 2 bases and J by 7 bases, with 15 bases between the two germline ends. CDR3 DNA: TGTGCCAGCAGCTTAAGTCACCGAGGGTGGGAGCAGTACGTC. Amino acids: CASSLSHRGWEQYV.

In this sample, this clonotype turned up many times. The CDR3 region is CASSLRLGSFYGYTF. The CDR3 DNA reads as TGTGCCAGCAGCTTACGGCTTGGTAGTTTCTATGGCTACACCTTC. The chain links TRBV7-2 to TRBJ1-2, with D uncertain. V was clipped by 2 bases and J by 4 bases, with 14 bases between them. The CDR3 consists of 15 residues. CDR1 is SGHTA, CDR2 FQGNSA, per germline.

About this clonotype itself: A clone one base away is much larger, so this may be a read error. The chain couples TRBV6-4 to TRBJ1-5, with D perhaps matching TRBD1 (6 bases). Per the germline V gene, CDR1 is MRHNA and CDR2 is SNTAGT. With 10 bases removed from V and 5 bases from J, the gap between germline ends came to 27 bases. This CDR3 is 17 amino acids long. CDR3 sequence: CANRTPYLGQSHQPQHF. CDR3 sequence (DNA): TGTGCCAACAGGACCCCTTACCTTGGACAGTCTCATCAGCCCCAGCATTTT.